The 28 T cell receptor beta chains presented below share a single source sample, sequenced in a study of cytomegalovirus exposure and HLA in healthy donors. Generated by immunoSEQ multiplex PCR, the TCRdb table keeps only in-frame clones and is missing some. The sample has approximately 76,000 clones, 85% to 95% seen once. Material: PBMCs. Source of these receptors: a woman in her late teens or twenties in good health and CMV-seronegative.

The chain joins TRBV7-2 to TRBJ2-5; TRBD2 aligns across 14 bases. Trimming at V came to 4 bases and at J to 5 bases, leaving 3 bases not matched to a gene. The CDR3 spans 15 residues. Per germline, CDR1 SGHTA and CDR2 FQGNSA. The CDR3 DNA is TGTGCCAGCAGCTCCCGGACTAGCGGGGGGGAGACCCAGTACTTC. Its protein product is CASSSRTSGGETQYF. Supplemented by reference TRBV7-2 and TRBJ2-5, the full variable domain reads GAGVSQSPSNKVTEKGKDVELRCDPISGHTALYWYRQSLGQGLEFLIYFQGNSAPDKSGLPSDRFSAERTGGSVSTLTIQRTQQEDSAVYLCASSSRTSGGETQYFGPGTRLLVL.

The rearrangement joins TRBV9 to TRBJ2-3; no reliable D call. Germline CDR1 and CDR2: SGDLS and YYNGEE. With 4 bases removed from V and 6 bases from J, the gap between germline ends came to 15 bases. CDR3 length: 14 amino acids. The CDR3, as DNA: TGTGCCAGCAGCCCAGGCACCTATATCGATACGCAGTATTTT. Amino acid sequence: CASSPGTYIDTQYF.

The chain couples TRBV5-1 to TRBJ2-1, with D maybe TRBD1 (5 bases). The V gene's germline CDR1 is SGHRS and CDR2 YFSETQ. The V end lost 0 bases, the J end lost 2 bases, and 12 bases lay between the germline ends. CDR3 length equals 16 residues. The CDR3 here is CASSLGQSNPYNEQFF. DNA for the CDR3: TGCGCCAGCAGCTTGGGACAGTCAAACCCCTACAATGAGCAGTTCTTC.

The chain combines TRBV19 with TRBJ1-5, with 7 bases aligning to TRBD1. The J segment lost 4 bases and the V segment lost 5 bases, leaving 5 bases of the junction unmatched. CDR3 length: 14 amino acids. Germline V gene sequence: CDR1 LNHDA, CDR2 SQIVND (reference sequence). The CDR3 region is CASSGGQTNQPQHF. CDR3 coding DNA: TGTGCCAGTAGTGGGGGACAGACAAATCAGCCCCAGCATTTT. Full variable domain (rest looked up from reference TRBV19 and TRBJ1-5): DGGITQSPKYLFRKEGQNVTLSCEQNLNHDAMYWYRQDPGQGLRLIYYSQIVNDFQKGDIAEGYSVSREKKESFPLTVTSAQKNPTAFYLCASSGGQTNQPQHFGDGTRLSIL.

The V gene is TRBV9, the J gene TRBJ2-3, with a weak D call TRBD1 (8 bases). This CDR3 comprises 17 residues. Trimming removed 0 bases at V and 6 bases at J, with 20 bases between. CDR1 SGDLS and CDR2 YYNGEE come from the germline V gene. The CDR3 sequence is CASSVGAQGGKRDTQYF. The CDR3 nucleotides are TGTGCCAGCAGCGTAGGGGCACAGGGGGGGAAACGGGATACGCAGTATTTT.

This clone was detected ten times or more. The chain is built from TRBV21-1 and TRBJ2-3; the table's D call of TRBD2 was not tested on the DNA. TRBV21-1 is designated a pseudogene. This CDR3 contains 20 residues. As DNA, the CDR3 is TGTGCCAGCAGCACCCGCCCCGGGACTAGCGGGGACGTGGTTACAGATACGCAGTATTTT. This sequence encodes CASSTRPGTSGDVVTDTQYF.

The J gene is TRBJ1-5, the V gene TRBV6-1; 7 bases fit TRBD1. Germline CDR1 MNHNS, CDR2 SASEGT. The V segment lost 0 bases and the J segment 4 bases; nucleotides outside the gene matches: 12. The CDR3 is 18 residues long. Here the CDR3 DNA reads TGTGCCAGCAGTGAAGCACCCGGATTGTTCAGGGGGAATCAGCCCCAGCATTTT. It yields the protein CASSEAPGLFRGNQPQHF.

V is TRBV7-9 and J is TRBJ2-1, with D possibly TRBD2 on 6 matching bases. Germline-derived CDR1 and CDR2 are SEHNR and FQNEAQ (reference sequence). Between the trimmed V and J ends, which lost 4 bases and 6 bases, there was a span of 25 bases. The CDR3 runs to 18 residues. In nucleotides, the CDR3 is TGTGCCAGCAGCTCCCTTGGCGGGACCTTCCGCAGAGTCAATGAGCAGTTCTTC. It yields the protein CASSSLGGTFRRVNEQFF. Based on the CDR3 plus reference TRBV7-9 and TRBJ2-1, the full variable domain is DTGVSQNPRHKITKRGQNVTFRCDPISEHNRLYWYRQTLGQGPEFLTYFQNEAQLEKSRLLSDRFSAERPKGSFSTLEIQRTEQGDSAMYLCASSSLGGTFRRVNEQFFGPGTRLTVL.

V and J are TRBV19 and TRBJ1-5, with no clear D. The CDR3 sequence is 14 residues long. Germline CDR1 and CDR2: LNHDA and SQIVND (reference sequence). V dropped 1 base and J dropped 5 bases, with 9 bases sitting between them. CDR3 amino acids: CASSIGEVYQPQHF. CDR3 DNA sequence: TGTGCCAGTAGTATAGGAGAGGTCTATCAGCCCCAGCATTTT.

The chain joins TRBV5-1 to TRBJ2-7; TRBD1 matches at 10 bases. Trimming removed 1 base from V and 4 bases from J; junction bases left unmatched: 5. Germline assignment: CDR1 SGHRS and CDR2 YFSETQ. This CDR3 contains 15 residues. In DNA form, the CDR3 reads TGCGCCAGCAGCTTGTATCCGGGACAGGGGTACGAGCAGTACTTC. Its protein product is CASSLYPGQGYEQYF. The complete variable domain, with remaining parts taken from reference TRBV5-1 and TRBJ2-7, reads KAGVTQTPRYLIKTRGQQVTLSCSPISGHRSVSWYQQTPGQGLQFLFEYFSETQRNKGNFPGRFSGRQFSNSRSEMNVSTLELGDSALYLCASSLYPGQGYEQYFGPGTRLTVT.

DNA of the CDR3: TGCGCCAGCAGCCACTCAGGACAGGTCGGTAACTATGGCTACACCTTC. It encodes CASSHSGQVGNYGYTF. The V and J genes are TRBV4-1 and TRBJ1-2, with TRBD1 identical over 7 bases. After removal of 3 bases from V and 1 base from J, the junction contained 8 bases not matched to a gene. This CDR3 comprises 16 residues. Germline V gene sequence: CDR1 MGHRA, CDR2 YSYEKL.

V usage is TRBV4-1 and J usage is TRBJ2-1; D is ambiguous. The CDR3 is 16 residues long. The germline gives CDR1 MGHRA, CDR2 YSYEKL. Trimming removed 0 bases at V and 7 bases at J, with 16 bases between. The CDR3 sequence is CASSQDLAGILNEQFF. The CDR3 nucleotides read TGCGCCAGCAGCCAAGATCTGGCTGGTATTTTAAATGAGCAGTTCTTC.

The chain links TRBV4-2 to TRBJ2-2, with D unclear. V was clipped by 6 bases and J by 6 bases, with 14 bases between them. The CDR3 spans 14 residues. Germline lookup yields CDR1 LGHNA and CDR2 YNFKEQ. CDR3 nucleotides: TGTGCCAGCAGTTTGGCGTCGGGTCCCGGGGAGCTGTTTTTT. Protein sequence: CASSLASGPGELFF.

The V call is TRBV27, the J call TRBJ1-1, with D perhaps matching TRBD1 (6 bases). Germline CDR1 MNHEY, CDR2 SMNVEV (reference sequence). Trimming stripped 4 bases from V and 4 bases from J, with 16 bases between. The length of the CDR3 is 15 residues. This chain's CDR3 is CASSSEQGVGTEAFF. CDR3 nucleotides: TGTGCCAGCAGTTCCGAACAGGGAGTGGGCACTGAAGCTTTCTTT.

This clone has just one count. J is TRBJ2-1 and V is TRBV28; 7 nucleotides agree with TRBD2. CDR1 is MDHEN and CDR2 is SYDVKM in the germline V gene. This CDR3 region has 16 residues. V shed 2 bases and J 4 bases; nucleotides not matched to a gene: 8. The CDR3 sequence is CASSLAAGVSYNEQFF. CDR3 nucleotide sequence: TGTGCCAGCAGTTTAGCCGCGGGAGTTTCTTACAATGAGCAGTTCTTC. Full variable domain (outside the CDR3, taken from reference TRBV28 and TRBJ2-1): DVKVTQSSRYLVKRTGEKVFLECVQDMDHENMFWYRQDPGLGLRLIYFSYDVKMKEKGDIPEGYSVSREKKERFSLILESASTNQTSMYLCASSLAAGVSYNEQFFGPGTRLTVL.

This clone was detected a few times. This chain links TRBV6-5 with TRBJ1-2, with D perhaps matching TRBD1 (5 bases). The germline V gene has CDR1 MNHEY and CDR2 SVGAGI. The CDR3 has 15 amino acids. V lost 8 bases and J 2 bases, leaving 18 bases between the germline ends. CDR3 DNA sequence: TGTGCCAGCGGCCTCAGTAGTCAGGGAAACTATGGCTACACCTTC. Translating it yields CASGLSSQGNYGYTF.

V gene TRBV7-8 combines with J gene TRBJ2-1; 10 nucleotides agree with TRBD1. J lost 5 bases, V lost 5 bases, and 9 bases had no gene match. CDR3 size: 16 residues. Germline V gene sequence: CDR1 SGHVS, CDR2 FQNEAQ. In nucleotides, the CDR3 is TGTGCCAGCAGCACTATCCGGACAGGGGGACACAATGAGCAGTTCTTC. It translates to CASSTIRTGGHNEQFF. Full variable domain (outside the CDR3, taken from reference TRBV7-8 and TRBJ2-1): GAGVSQSPRYKVAKRGQDVALRCDPISGHVSLFWYQQALGQGPEFLTYFQNEAQLDKSGLPSDRFFAERPEGSVSTLKIQRTQQEDSAVYLCASSTIRTGGHNEQFFGPGTRLTVL.

The V gene is TRBV4-1, the J gene TRBJ2-1; D not certain. This CDR3 region has 12 residues. V dropped 4 bases and J dropped 8 bases, with 9 bases sitting between them. Germline assignment: CDR1 MGHRA and CDR2 YSYEKL. In DNA, the CDR3 is TGCGCCAGCAGCCCCCCCGGAGATGAGCAGTTCTTC. This sequence encodes CASSPPGDEQFF.

This rearrangement joins TRBV27 to TRBJ1-1; the D is unclear. The CDR3 spans 12 residues. Trimming took off 9 bases at V and 1 base at J, with 9 bases between the two ends. Germline loops: CDR1 MNHEY, CDR2 SMNVEV (reference sequence). In DNA, the CDR3 is TGTGCCAGTAGGGAGCCGAACACTGAAGCTTTCTTT. Translation gives CASREPNTEAFF.

V usage is TRBV27 and J usage is TRBJ2-1, with 9 bases fitting TRBD1. CDR1 MNHEY and CDR2 SMNVEV come from the germline V gene (reference sequence). The CDR3 is 15 amino acids. J gave up 6 bases and V 1 base, and 4 bases lay outside the gene matches. The CDR3 loop is CASSLWTGAINEQFF. The DNA of the CDR3 is TGTGCCAGCAGTTTATGGACAGGGGCTATCAATGAGCAGTTCTTC.

As DNA, the CDR3 is TGTGCCAGCAGCGTAGTATCAGGGTCCTACAATGAGCAGTTCTTC. This encodes CASSVVSGSYNEQFF. This chain joins TRBV9 and TRBJ2-1; weak D call: TRBD1 (5 bases). Trimming stripped 0 bases from V and 1 base from J, with 8 bases between. Germline loops: CDR1 SGDLS, CDR2 YYNGEE. The CDR3 loop spans 15 amino acids.

J is TRBJ2-7 and V is TRBV28, with D possibly TRBD2 on 6 matching bases. CDR1 and CDR2 (germline): MDHEN, SYDVKM. Trimming removed 5 bases from V and 5 bases from J, with 28 bases in between. This CDR3 has 18 residues. The CDR3 bases are TGTGCCAGCAGTCCTGGGGGGTTGCGGGATTTAACGAGGGACGAGCAGTACTTC. Protein sequence: CASSPGGLRDLTRDEQYF.

The rearrangement joins TRBV6-5 to TRBJ2-1; D may be TRBD2 (5 bases). The V end lost 7 bases, the J end lost 4 bases, and 17 bases lay between the germline ends. The CDR3 has 15 residues. CDR1 and CDR2 (germline): MNHEY, SVGAGI. The CDR3 loop is CASTSGTEGYNEQFF. The CDR3 DNA reads as TGTGCCAGCACCTCGGGAACCGAGGGATACAATGAGCAGTTCTTC.

The J gene is TRBJ2-3, the V gene TRBV7-9; 10 bases map to TRBD1. The germline V gene encodes CDR1 SEHNR and CDR2 FQNEAQ (reference sequence). J lost 4 bases, V lost 4 bases, and 8 bases had no gene match. The CDR3 has 16 residues. DNA for the CDR3: TGTGCCAGCAGCTACCCGGGACAGGGGCGAGCAGATACGCAGTATTTT. Protein: CASSYPGQGRADTQYF.

The chain uses TRBV7-9 and TRBJ1-1; no clear D gene. CDR1 and CDR2 from the germline V gene are SEHNR and FQNEAQ (reference sequence). The CDR3 runs to 16 residues. Trimming took off 2 bases at V and 4 bases at J, with 17 bases between the two ends. The CDR3 nucleotides are TGTGCCAGCAGCTTAATTGGAAGAGGGATGGGCACTGAAGCTTTCTTT. This sequence encodes CASSLIGRGMGTEAFF.

The sample holds one count of this clone. This rearrangement joins TRBV30 to TRBJ2-7, with unresolved D. Germline CDR1 reads GTSNPN; CDR2 reads SVGIG (reference sequence). V lost 2 bases to trimming and J lost 7 bases, with 12 bases between them. This CDR3 contains 12 residues. This CDR3 is CAWSSGALEQYF. The DNA for the CDR3 is TGTGCCTGGAGTTCCGGAGCTCTGGAGCAGTACTTC.

This clone was picked up one time. The genes are TRBV28 and TRBJ2-7, with 9 nucleotides matching TRBD1. The CDR3 extends over 17 amino acids. V shed 5 bases, J shed 7 bases, and the junction held 18 bases outside the gene matches. Germline CDR1 is MDHEN and CDR2 is SYDVKM. CDR3 protein: CASSTPHTRDRALEQYF. The CDR3 bases are TGTGCCAGCAGTACTCCTCACACCCGGGACAGGGCTTTAGAGCAGTACTTC.

The chain couples TRBV2 to TRBJ2-3; TRBD1 matches at 9 bases. The CDR3 sequence is 14 residues long. V was clipped by 6 bases and J by 3 bases; unmatched bases: 4. Germline CDR1 and CDR2: SNHLY and FYNNEI. Here the CDR3 DNA reads TGTGCCAGCAGCTACGGACAGGGGACAGATACGCAGTATTTT. As protein: CASSYGQGTDTQYF.